This passage covers 10 T cell receptor beta chains from one sample sequenced in a study of T cells in Graves' hyperthyroidism and ophthalmopathy. Amplification of TCR beta CDR3 regions was performed using RNA transcripts as template. First-round RT-PCR with HTBI primers amplified the TCR CDR3 region. TCRdb fed the multiplex PCR reads into MiXCR, producing one record per CDR3 protein. The sample holds 300,000 to 450,000 distinct CDR3 sequences, about a sixth seen once. Sequenced: blood. These receptor sequences come from a woman in her 30s with Graves' hyperthyroidism that later progressed to Graves' ophthalmopathy.

Many counts were recorded for this clonotype. The rearrangement links TRBV5-1 to TRBJ2-3; a weak D match, TRBD2 (5 bases). This CDR3 region has 14 residues. V lost 2 bases and J lost 5, with 12 bases in between. Germline V gives CDR1 SGHRS, CDR2 YFSETQ. The CDR3 loop reads CASSFSGLRDTQYF. For the CDR3, the DNA is TGCGCCAGCAGCTTCAGCGGACTCCGAGATACGCAGTATTTT.

This rearrangement joins TRBV28 to TRBJ2-7, with 9 bases lining up with TRBD1. CDR1 is MDHEN, CDR2 SYDVKM, per germline. Trimming at V came to 6 bases and at J to 3 bases, leaving 6 bases not matched to a gene. The CDR3 spans 14 residues. The chain's CDR3 is CASRGTGFGYEQYF. The DNA of the CDR3 is TGTGCCAGCAGGGGGACAGGGTTCGGCTACGAGCAGTACTTC.

This clonotype appeared many times. This rearrangement joins TRBV27 to TRBJ1-4; D is undetermined. The CDR3 runs 16 residues. CDR1 and CDR2 (germline): MNHEY, SMNVEV (reference sequence). Trimming shortened V by 0 bases and J by 0 bases, and 8 bases separated the two germline ends. The CDR3 sequence is CASSLSTAATNEKLFF. The DNA for the CDR3 is TGTGCCAGCAGTTTATCGACGGCTGCAACTAATGAAAAACTGTTTTTT. The variable domain in full, completed from reference TRBV27 and TRBJ1-4, reads EAQVTQNPRYLITVTGKKLTVTCSQNMNHEYMSWYRQDPGLGLRQIYYSMNVEVTDKGDVPEGYKVSRKEKRNFPLILESPSPNQTSLYFCASSLSTAATNEKLFFGSGTQLSVL.

The gene calls are TRBV7-9 and TRBJ1-3; no definite D call. Trimming pared 5 bases from V and 1 base from J, leaving 9 bases between. This CDR3 is built from 14 residues. Per germline, CDR1 SEHNR and CDR2 FQNEAQ (reference sequence). The CDR3, as DNA: TGTGCCAGCAGCGCCACGGGATCTGGAAACACCATATATTTT. This encodes CASSATGSGNTIYF.

This clonotype was counted ten times or more. The V and J genes are TRBV5-1 and TRBJ2-7, with 9 bases lining up with TRBD1. The germline gives CDR1 SGHRS, CDR2 YFSETQ. Trimming removed 4 bases from V and 4 bases from J; junction bases left unmatched: 6. The length of the CDR3 is 14 residues. CDR3 protein: CASSVGTGIYEQYF. The CDR3 DNA reads TGCGCCAGCAGCGTAGGGACAGGGATTTACGAGCAGTACTTC.

V and J are TRBV7-9 and TRBJ2-1, with TRBD2 identical over 8 bases. CDR1 is SEHNR and CDR2 is FQNEAQ in the germline V gene (reference sequence). The CDR3 is 15 amino acids. Trimming removed 5 bases from V and 7 bases from J; junction bases left unmatched: 10. CDR3 loop: CASSPSGSGLNEQFF. CDR3 nucleotides: TGTGCCAGCAGCCCGAGCGGGAGTGGCTTGAATGAGCAGTTCTTC.

This clonotype was detected many times. The chain combines TRBV29-1 with TRBJ2-3, with D hard to call. This CDR3 contains 13 residues. Germline V gene lookup returns CDR1 SQVTM and CDR2 ANQGSEA. The V end lost 2 bases, the J end lost 0 bases, and 6 bases lay between the germline ends. This CDR3 is CSVETTSTDTQYF. CDR3 nucleotides: TGCAGCGTTGAAACCACTAGCACAGATACGCAGTATTTT.

The table lists this clonotype with a few counts. The rearrangement links TRBV20-1 to TRBJ2-1; D is perhaps TRBD1 (7 bases). The CDR3 totals 18 residues. With 0 bases removed from V and 0 bases from J, the gap between germline ends came to 18 bases. The germline gives CDR1 DFQATT, CDR2 SNEGSKA (reference sequence). CDR3 nucleotides: TGCAGTGCTAGAGACCTCGACCCAGGGGGGAGCTCCTACAATGAGCAGTTCTTC. Translated, it gives CSARDLDPGGSSYNEQFF.

The sample holds many counts of this clonotype. This chain uses TRBV20-1 with TRBJ1-5; perhaps TRBD1 as D (6 bases). Germline values: CDR1 DFQATT, CDR2 SNEGSKA (reference sequence). V lost 7 bases to trimming and J lost 0 bases, with 16 bases between them. The CDR3 totals 15 residues. The CDR3 region has the DNA TGCAGTGTCATGTCCAGGGGCAATAGCAATCAGCCCCAGCATTTT. Translating it yields CSVMSRGNSNQPQHF.

To note about this clonotype: The CDR3 carries no conserved terminal phenylalanine or tryptophan, so it likely arises from a read error. The V and J genes are TRBV9 and TRBJ2-1, with D hard to call. The CDR3 has 13 amino acids. V was pared by 2 bases and J by 4 bases, with 7 bases between. Germline loops: CDR1 SGDLS, CDR2 YYNGEE. CDR3 sequence: CASSVGTYNEQFC. The CDR3 bases are TGTGCCAGCAGCGTGGGCACTTACAATGAGCAGTTCTGC.